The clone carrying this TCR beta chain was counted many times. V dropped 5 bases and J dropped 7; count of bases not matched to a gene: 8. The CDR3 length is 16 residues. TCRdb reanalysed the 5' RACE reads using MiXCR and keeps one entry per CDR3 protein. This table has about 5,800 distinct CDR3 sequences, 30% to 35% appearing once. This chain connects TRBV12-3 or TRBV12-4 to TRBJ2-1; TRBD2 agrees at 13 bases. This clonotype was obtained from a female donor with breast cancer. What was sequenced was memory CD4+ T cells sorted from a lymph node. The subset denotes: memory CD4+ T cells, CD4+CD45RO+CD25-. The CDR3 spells CASSAPGLAGMNEQFF. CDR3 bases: TGTGCCAGCAGTGCCCCGGGACTAGCGGGAATGAATGAGCAGTTCTTC.